A selection of T cell receptor beta chains follows, all from one sample in a study of T-cell reconstitution after alpha-beta-depleted transplantation in children. TCRdb reanalysed the PCR reads using MiXCR and keeps one entry per CDR3 protein. The table shows approximately 190,000 distinct CDR3 sequences, with around 8.4% occurring only once. This specimen consisted of PBMCs, mostly from graft donor cells, obtained 360 days after TCRalphabeta/CD19-depleted stem cell transplant. These receptors were obtained from a male patient aged 2-15 years who had a stem cell transplant for acute myeloid leukemia, so the T cells may come from the graft donor. Both conserved end residues are part of each CDR3. D genes are given only for firm matches. Clone size is given for some rows only: seen once, a few or many times, or a class if the clone is expanded.

D | J | size | V | DNA | CDR3
NA | TRBJ2-1 | NA | TRBV20-1 | TGCAGTGCCGTTGGGGGGGGCCGTCCCAATGAGCAGTTCTTC | CSAVGGGRPNEQFF
TRBD2 | TRBJ2-3 | many | TRBV7-2 | TGTGCCACCACTAGCGGTACAGATACGCAGTATTTT | CATTSGTDTQYF
NA | TRBJ2-3 | many | TRBV10-3 | TGTGCCATCAGTGAGGGACTTCCCATTAGCACAGATACGCAGTATTTT | CAISEGLPISTDTQYF
NA | TRBJ1-4 | few | TRBV15 | TGTGCCACTGGGCGGGATTATAATGAAAAACTGTTTTTT | CATGRDYNEKLFF
NA | TRBJ2-1 | few | TRBV20-1 | TGCAGTGCTCCACTGGGGGGCAGGGAAAGCAATGAGCAGTTCTTC | CSAPLGGRESNEQFF
TRBD2 | TRBJ2-1 | many | TRBV5-1 | TGCGCCAGCAGCTTGGGGAGCGGGGCCTACAATGAGCAGTTCTTC | CASSLGSGAYNEQFF
TRBD1 | TRBJ1-5 | many | TRBV15 | TGTGCCACCAGCCCAACCGGGACAGGGGGCTATCAGCCCCAGCATTTT | CATSPTGTGGYQPQHF
NA | TRBJ2-7 | many | TRBV9 | TGTGCCAGCAGCGTAGCTGGCCAGGGCCGTGTGCAGTACTTC | CASSVAGQGRVQYF
TRBD1 | TRBJ2-2 | NA | TRBV19 | TGTGCCAGTAGGACCCAACAGGGGGACGCGAACACCGGGGAGCTGTTTTTT | CASRTQQGDANTGELFF
NA | TRBJ2-1 | few | TRBV7-3 | TGTGCCAGCAGCTTAACAGGTGGGGCGGAAGTCTACAATGAGCAGTTCTTC | CASSLTGGAEVYNEQFF
NA | TRBJ2-2 | NA | TRBV24-1 | TGTGCCACCAGTCCCGGGCCCCCGAACGGGGAGCTGTTTTTT | CATSPGPPNGELFF
TRBD1 | TRBJ1-1 | NA | TRBV7-9 | TGTGCCAGCAGCCGATTAACAGGGGGCAGGTGGGGTGAAGCTTTCTTT | CASSRLTGGRWGEAFF
NA | TRBJ1-1 | many | TRBV3-1 | TGTGCCAGCAGCCAAGGAGATCAGAACACTGAAGCTTTCTTT | CASSQGDQNTEAFF
NA | TRBJ2-7 | NA | TRBV5-1 | TGCGCCAGCAGCTTGACTCAGACAAACTACGAGCAGTACTTC | CASSLTQTNYEQYF
NA | TRBJ2-1 | many | TRBV4-3 | TGCGCCAGCAGCCAAGCGGCACACACTTTCGACAATGAGCAGTTCTTC | CASSQAAHTFDNEQFF
TRBD1 | TRBJ1-2 | NA | TRBV6-1 | TGTGCCAGCAGTGTGATCGCCGGGACAGTCGGCTTAGGCTACACCTTC | CASSVIAGTVGLGYTF
TRBD2 | TRBJ2-7 | few | TRBV4-3 | TGCGCCAGCAGCCAAGATCTGCGGGGGTCCTACGAGCAGTACTTC | CASSQDLRGSYEQYF
TRBD2 | TRBJ2-1 | NA | TRBV14 | TGTGCCAGCAGCCCGCTTAGCGGGGGGGCGTATGAGCAGTTCTTC | CASSPLSGGAYEQFF
NA | TRBJ2-2 | many | TRBV12-3/TRBV12-4 | TGTGCCAGCAGTTTTCGGGGGCGCGGCGGGGAGCTGTTTTTT | CASSFRGRGGELFF
TRBD1 | TRBJ2-1 | NA | TRBV7-2 | TGTGCCAGCAGCTTAAGGGGACAGGGTAACGAGCAGTTCTTC | CASSLRGQGNEQFF
NA | TRBJ2-1 | NA | TRBV18 | TGTGCCAGCTCACCGGTCCGTTACAATGAGCAGTTCTTC | CASSPVRYNEQFF
TRBD2 | TRBJ2-7 | many | TRBV20-1 | TGCAGTGCTGGACTAGCGGGGAGAGCCTACGAGCAGTACTTC | CSAGLAGRAYEQYF
NA | TRBJ1-1 | many | TRBV5-1 | TGCGCCAGCAGCAATGGAGTGGGCCCCGGGGCTGAAGCTTTCTTT | CASSNGVGPGAEAFF
TRBD2 | TRBJ2-7 | many | TRBV20-1 | TGCAGTGCTAGCAGGGCTAGCGGATCCTACGAGCAGTACTTC | CSASRASGSYEQYF
TRBD2 | TRBJ2-1 | many | TRBV7-6 | TGTGCCAGCAGCCTGACTAGCGCGTACAATGAGCAGTTCTTC | CASSLTSAYNEQFF
TRBD2 | TRBJ2-1 | NA | TRBV7-3 | TGTGCCAGCAGCTTAAACCCCCCTCTCGGGGGGGGGATTCGTTACAATGAGCAGTTCTTC | CASSLNPPLGGGIRYNEQFF
NA | TRBJ1-5 | many | TRBV4-2 | TGTGCCAGCAGCCAAGGGTTACTGTTATCTCAGCCCCAGCATTTT | CASSQGLLLSQPQHF
TRBD2 | TRBJ2-1 | many | TRBV15 | TGTGCCACCTCTTCACTAGCGGGTACCCAGGGATCGCAGTTCTTC | CATSSLAGTQGSQFF
TRBD2 | TRBJ2-5 | NA | TRBV7-9 | TGTGCCAGCAGCTTACTAGCGGGAGAAGAGACCCAGTACTTC | CASSLLAGEETQYF
NA | TRBJ2-1 | many | TRBV5-1 | TGCGCCAGCAGCTTGGTCGGCACCTACAATGAGCAGTTCTTC | CASSLVGTYNEQFF
NA | TRBJ2-2 | many | TRBV12-3/TRBV12-4 | TGTGCCAGCAGGGGAGAAGGGACCGGGGAGCTGTTTTTT | CASRGEGTGELFF
NA | TRBJ2-1 | many | TRBV12-3/TRBV12-4 | TGTGCCAGCAGTTTAACAGGGCTGTTCGGGAATGAGCAGTTCTTC | CASSLTGLFGNEQFF
NA | TRBJ1-1 | NA | TRBV12-3/TRBV12-4 | TGTGCCAGCAGTCTCCTGGGGACTGAAGCTTTCTTT | CASSLLGTEAFF
TRBD2 | TRBJ2-5 | few | TRBV6-5 | TGTGCCAGCAGTTACCAACGTGCCGGGTGGGGGGGGACCCAGTACTTC | CASSYQRAGWGGTQYF
TRBD2 | TRBJ2-5 | many | TRBV10-3 | TGTGCCACTGGACTAGGGCAAGAGACCCAGTACTTC | CATGLGQETQYF
NA | TRBJ2-5 | NA | TRBV20-1 | TGCAGTGCTAGACCGCTGGGCGGAGTCCAAGAGACCCAGTACTTC | CSARPLGGVQETQYF
NA | TRBJ2-5 | many | TRBV5-1 | TGCGCCAGCAAACTAGATCGATCGAGGGAGACCCAGTACTTC | CASKLDRSRETQYF
TRBD1 | TRBJ1-2 | many | TRBV12-3/TRBV12-4 | TGTGCCAGCAGTGGTCGGGACAGAGCCCCATATGGCTACACCTTC | CASSGRDRAPYGYTF
NA | TRBJ2-3 | NA | TRBV7-6 | TGTGCCAGCAGCTCACTACCGGGGACAGATACGCAGTATTTT | CASSSLPGTDTQYF
TRBD1 | TRBJ1-2 | NA | TRBV12-3/TRBV12-4 | TGTGCCAGCAGTTTAGATGAGGGGGCGGATGGCTACACCTTC | CASSLDEGADGYTF
TRBD2 | TRBJ2-1 | few | TRBV4-3 | TGCGCCAGCAGCCCGACGCTAGCGGTCCCCTACAATGAGCAGTTCTTC | CASSPTLAVPYNEQFF
NA | TRBJ1-3 | many | TRBV9 | TGTGCCAGCAGCGCCCCGATTACAGGGTCGGGAAACACCATATATTTT | CASSAPITGSGNTIYF
NA | TRBJ1-2 | few | TRBV19 | TGTGCCAGTAAAGCCGCCCGCGGCAGCTATGGCTACACCTTC | CASKAARGSYGYTF
NA | TRBJ2-1 | many | TRBV18 | TGTGCCAGCTCACCACGGGGGCCGCTAAGTGAGCAGTTCTTC | CASSPRGPLSEQFF
TRBD1 | TRBJ2-3 | few | TRBV12-3/TRBV12-4 | TGTGCCAGCACTTCTACCACCCCGGGACAGGGGACAGATACGCAGTATTTT | CASTSTTPGQGTDTQYF
NA | TRBJ2-2 | NA | TRBV20-1 | TGCAGTGCTAGACCCAGCAGACGGAACACCGGGGAGCTGTTTTTT | CSARPSRRNTGELFF
TRBD1 | TRBJ1-1 | many | TRBV10-3 | TGTGCCATCAGCGACACAGGACAGGACCCTTCGAAAGCTTTCTTT | CAISDTGQDPSKAFF
NA | TRBJ2-3 | few | TRBV4-2 | TGTGCCAGCAGCCCCCGGTGGGAAGATACGCAGTATTTT | CASSPRWEDTQYF
NA | TRBJ2-1 | few | TRBV5-5 | TGTGCCAGCACCAGCGAAGGGACCTCCTACAATGAGCAGTTCTTC | CASTSEGTSYNEQFF
NA | TRBJ2-1 | many | TRBV11-3 | TGTGCCAGCAGCTCGCACGAGGGACCGCCCTCCTACAATGAGCAGTTCTTC | CASSSHEGPPSYNEQFF
NA | TRBJ2-2 | few | TRBV25-1 | TGTGCCAGCAGTGCCGGGGTTAACACCGGGGAGCTGTTTTTT | CASSAGVNTGELFF
NA | TRBJ2-1 | NA | TRBV5-1 | TGCGCCAGCAGCTTGGACCGCGCGGGAACTGGGGATGAGCAGTTCTTC | CASSLDRAGTGDEQFF
NA | TRBJ2-7 | many | TRBV20-1 | TGCAGTGCTGAACGAGGCAGAATACCCTACGAGCAGTACTTC | CSAERGRIPYEQYF
TRBD1 | TRBJ1-2 | NA | TRBV20-1 | TGCAGTGCTATGGGACAGACCTATGGCTACACCTTC | CSAMGQTYGYTF